The 18 T cell receptor beta chains given below trace back to one sample, sequenced in a study of blood T cell repertoires in COVID-19. Profiling relied on immunoSEQ multiplex PCR, and the TCRdb table lists in-frame clones only, not all of them. The table lists 120,000 to 150,000 clones, about 88% of them singletons. The material sequenced was peripheral blood. Receptors originate from a human donor in a cohort sampled during active COVID-19.

The J gene is TRBJ2-7, the V gene TRBV5-5; D might be TRBD1 (5 bases). V lost 2 bases and J lost 3, with 12 bases in between. Germline CDR1 SGHKS, CDR2 YYEKEE (reference sequence). The length of the CDR3 is 14 residues. CDR3 loop: CASSFGPGNYEQYF. Here the CDR3 DNA reads TGTGCCAGCAGCTTCGGTCCAGGGAACTACGAGCAGTACTTC.

This sequence joins TRBV7-9 and TRBJ1-2; D might be TRBD1 (6 bases). Germline-derived CDR1 and CDR2 are SEHNR and FQNEAQ (reference sequence). The CDR3 sequence is 12 residues long. The V end lost 1 base, the J end lost 8 bases, and 8 bases lay between the germline ends. CDR3 nucleotides: TGTGCCAGCAGCTTAGGGGGGCGAGGCTACACCTTC. Protein product: CASSLGGRGYTF.

This clone turned up a few times. J is TRBJ2-2 and V is TRBV30, with 9 bases that match TRBD1. The CDR3 runs 15 residues. Germline CDR1 GTSNPN, CDR2 SVGIG (reference sequence). V lost 2 bases to trimming and J lost 7 bases; unmatched junction nucleotides: 8. CDR3 DNA sequence: TGTGCCTGGAGTCGGGACAGGGCAAAGGGCGGGGAGCTGTTTTTT. As protein: CAWSRDRAKGGELFF.

The chain links TRBV25-1 to TRBJ2-7; tentative D call: TRBD2 (6 bases). Trimming removed 3 bases from V and 2 bases from J, with 17 bases in between. Germline loops: CDR1 MGHDK, CDR2 SYGVNS. The CDR3 is 16 residues long. CDR3 loop: CASSDVGGRGAYEQYF. CDR3 coding DNA: TGTGCCAGCAGTGACGTTGGAGGGAGAGGCGCCTACGAGCAGTACTTC.

J is TRBJ2-1 and V is TRBV28, with D perhaps matching TRBD2 (5 bases). CDR1 is MDHEN, CDR2 SYDVKM, per germline. V was trimmed by 6 bases and J by 5 bases, leaving 11 bases between them. The length of the CDR3 is 13 residues. As DNA, the CDR3 is TGTGCCAGCAGGGGGAGAGGGAACAATGAGCAGTTCTTC. Its translation: CASRGRGNNEQFF.

This clone was counted once. J is TRBJ1-4 and V is TRBV11-2, with 9 bases identical to TRBD1. J gave up 8 bases and V 2 bases, and 9 bases lay outside the gene matches. The CDR3 runs to 16 residues. Looked up from germline, CDR1 is SGHAT and CDR2 is FQNNGV. CDR3 bases: TGTGCCAGCAGCTTACCCTACAGGGGGCCGAACGAAAAACTGTTTTTT. As protein: CASSLPYRGPNEKLFF. The full variable domain, in which reference TRBV11-2 and TRBJ1-4 provide the parts outside the CDR3, is EAGVAQSPRYKIIEKRQSVAFWCNPISGHATLYWYQQILGQGPKLLIQFQNNGVVDDSQLPKDRFSAERLKGVDSTLKIQPAKLEDSAVYLCASSLPYRGPNEKLFFGSGTQLSVL.

The V and J genes are TRBV30 and TRBJ2-5; no clear D. Germline CDR1 reads GTSNPN; CDR2 reads SVGIG (reference sequence). The CDR3 has 13 amino acids. With 5 bases removed from V and 3 bases from J, the gap between germline ends came to 13 bases. CDR3 DNA: TGTGCCTGGCTACCGAGGTCCAAAGAGACCCAGTACTTC. The encoded protein is CAWLPRSKETQYF.

The genes are TRBV19 and TRBJ1-4; D unresolved. The CDR3 runs to 16 residues. In germline, CDR1 is LNHDA, CDR2 SQIVND (reference sequence). V lost 4 bases, J lost 0 bases, and 12 bases lay in between. CDR3 nucleotide sequence: TGTGCCAGTAGTAAGCTAGTAGCTCCAACTAATGAAAAACTGTTTTTT. Encoded protein: CASSKLVAPTNEKLFF.

The CDR3 coding sequence is TGTGCTAGTGGTTTCACGGGGAATGAGCAGTTCTTC. Translated, it gives CASGFTGNEQFF. The V gene is TRBV12-5, the J gene TRBJ2-1; D is possibly TRBD2 (5 bases). This CDR3 is built from 12 residues. In germline, CDR1 is LGHNT, CDR2 FRNRAP. Trimming cost V 3 bases and J 7 bases, with 7 bases left between them.

The chain recombines TRBV9 with TRBJ2-7; D not resolved. CDR1 is SGDLS and CDR2 is YYNGEE in the germline V gene. The CDR3 is made up of 14 amino acids. V was cut by 0 bases and J by 3 bases, with 10 bases left in between. The CDR3 is CASSVAPTDYEQYF. CDR3 nucleotide sequence: TGTGCCAGCAGCGTAGCCCCCACTGACTACGAGCAGTACTTC.

The chain employs TRBV12-3 or TRBV12-4 and TRBJ2-3; 8 bases are shared with TRBD2. The trim removed 8 bases at V and 7 bases at J, leaving 2 bases unmatched. There are 11 residues in the CDR3. The CDR3, as DNA: TGTGCCAGCGGGACTAGATATACGCAGTATTTT. The encoded protein is CASGTRYTQYF.

The genes are TRBV7-9 and TRBJ1-3; 8 nucleotides agree with TRBD1. Germline V gene data show CDR1 as SEHNR and CDR2 as FQNEAQ (reference sequence). J lost 4 bases, V lost 4 bases, and 12 bases had no gene match. This CDR3 contains 17 residues. CDR3 amino acids: CASSYLERTGLGNTIYF. For the CDR3, the DNA is TGTGCCAGCAGCTACTTAGAGCGGACAGGGTTGGGAAACACCATATATTTT.

The chain uses TRBV18 and TRBJ2-7, with D possibly TRBD1 on 5 matching bases. CDR3 size: 13 residues. Trimming shortened V by 4 bases and J by 5 bases, and 12 bases separated the two germline ends. Germline lookup yields CDR1 KGHSH and CDR2 LQKENI. CDR3 sequence reads: CASSLTQGHEQYF. The CDR3 bases are TGTGCCAGCTCACTGACGCAGGGCCACGAGCAGTACTTC.

The chain combines TRBV7-9 with TRBJ1-6; no clear D. V dropped 1 base and J dropped 10 bases, with 8 bases sitting between them. Germline values: CDR1 SEHNR, CDR2 FQNEAQ (reference sequence). This CDR3 has 13 residues. CDR3 sequence: CASSLELLSPLHF. The CDR3 DNA reads TGTGCCAGCAGCTTAGAACTACTCTCACCCCTCCACTTT.

The chain couples TRBV4-2 to TRBJ2-7, with TRBD2 matching over 8 bases. The CDR3 runs to 14 residues. The V segment lost 4 bases and the J segment 2 bases; nucleotides outside the gene matches: 4. CDR1 is LGHNA and CDR2 is YNFKEQ in the germline V gene. CDR3 nucleotides: TGTGCCAGCAGCCTGGGACTAGTCCCCTACGAGCAGTACTTC. It translates to CASSLGLVPYEQYF.

The gene calls are TRBV11-2 and TRBJ2-1; 13 nucleotides line up with TRBD2. With 0 bases clipped from V and 5 bases from J, the junction kept 4 bases outside the gene matches. The V gene's germline CDR1 is SGHAT and CDR2 FQNNGV. The CDR3 covers 17 residues. The CDR3: CASSLDRGTSGDNEQFF. For the CDR3, the DNA is TGTGCCAGCAGCTTAGATCGAGGGACTAGCGGGGACAATGAGCAGTTCTTC.

The J gene is TRBJ2-5, the V gene TRBV30; 7 positions agree with TRBD1. This CDR3 region has 13 residues. Germline V CDR1 and CDR2: GTSNPN, SVGIG (reference sequence). V dropped 1 base and J dropped 1; count of bases not matched to a gene: 0. The CDR3 DNA follows: TGTGCCTGGAGTGGGGACAGCCAAGAGACCCAGTACTTC. Translated, it gives CAWSGDSQETQYF.

The genes are TRBV7-9 and TRBJ2-5, with D perhaps matching TRBD1 (6 bases). Germline V gene lookup returns CDR1 SEHNR and CDR2 FQNEAQ (reference sequence). The CDR3 is 16 amino acids. The V end lost 5 bases, the J end lost 0 bases, and 16 bases lay between the germline ends. The CDR3 nucleotides read TGTGCCAGCAGCATCTCCGGGACAATGTACCAAGAGACCCAGTACTTC. Encoded protein: CASSISGTMYQETQYF.